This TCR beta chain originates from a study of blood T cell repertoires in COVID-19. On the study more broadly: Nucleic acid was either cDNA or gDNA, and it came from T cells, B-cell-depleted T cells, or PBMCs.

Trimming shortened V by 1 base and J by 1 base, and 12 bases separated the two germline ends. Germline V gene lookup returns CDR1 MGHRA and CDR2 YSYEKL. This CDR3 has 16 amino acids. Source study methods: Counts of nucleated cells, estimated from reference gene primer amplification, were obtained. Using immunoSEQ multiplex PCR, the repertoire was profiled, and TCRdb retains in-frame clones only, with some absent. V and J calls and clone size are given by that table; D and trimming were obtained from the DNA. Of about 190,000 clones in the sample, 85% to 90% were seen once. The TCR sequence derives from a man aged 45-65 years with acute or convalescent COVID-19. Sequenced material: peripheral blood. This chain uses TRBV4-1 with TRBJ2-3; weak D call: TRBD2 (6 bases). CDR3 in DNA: TGCGCCAGCAGCCAAGGTTTAGCGGCCCGCACAGATACGCAGTATTTT. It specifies CASSQGLAARTDTQYF.